This is a list of T cell receptor beta chains from one sample in a study of blood T cell repertoires in COVID-19. The protocol was immunoSEQ multiplex PCR, while the TCRdb copy is restricted to in-frame clones and leaves out a portion. This sample yields under 300,000 clones, of which around 83% are seen a single time; approximately 4% belongs to the top ten. What was sequenced was peripheral blood. The receptors come from a man aged 18 to 29 with active or convalescent COVID-19. Each CDR3 is given with its conserved first and last residue. D genes are given only for firm matches. Some rows have no size entry. The others give once, few or many, or a class for an expanded clone.

CDR3aa: CASSAGGETQYF
CDR3nt: TGTGCCAGCAGTGCAGGAGGAGAGACCCAGTACTTC
v_gene: TRBV27
len: 12
j_gene: TRBJ2-5
d_gene: .
abundance: .

CDR3aa: CASRDSSPRHNEQFF
CDR3nt: TGTGCCAGCCGCGACAGCTCGCCGCGACACAATGAGCAGTTCTTC
v_gene: TRBV6-5
len: 15
j_gene: TRBJ2-1
d_gene: .
abundance: .

CDR3aa: CASSLTRTNEKLFF
CDR3nt: TGTGCCAGCAGCTTGACACGGACTAATGAAAAACTGTTTTTT
v_gene: TRBV9
len: 14
j_gene: TRBJ1-4
d_gene: .
abundance: .

CDR3aa: CASSQGLGLAGGQTQYF
CDR3nt: TGCGCCAGCAGCCAAGGGTTGGGGCTAGCGGGAGGGCAAACGCAGTATTTT
v_gene: TRBV4-3
len: 17
j_gene: TRBJ2-3
d_gene: TRBD2
abundance: .

CDR3aa: CASSTTSGSYEQYF
CDR3nt: TGTGCCAGCAGTACAACTAGCGGGAGTTACGAGCAGTACTTC
v_gene: TRBV9
len: 14
j_gene: TRBJ2-7
d_gene: TRBD2
abundance: few

CDR3aa: CASSPFFGGQEKLFF
CDR3nt: TGTGCCAGCAGTCCGTTCTTTGGGGGCCAGGAAAAACTGTTTTTT
v_gene: TRBV28
len: 15
j_gene: TRBJ1-4
d_gene: .
abundance: .

CDR3aa: CASSEHRGVTNEKLFF
CDR3nt: TGTGCCAGCAGTGAACATAGGGGTGTAACTAATGAAAAACTGTTTTTT
v_gene: TRBV6-1
len: 16
j_gene: TRBJ1-4
d_gene: .
abundance: .

CDR3aa: CASSPAGNTIYF
CDR3nt: TGTGCCAGCAGCCCGGCTGGAAACACCATATATTTT
v_gene: TRBV13
len: 12
j_gene: TRBJ1-3
d_gene: .
abundance: .

CDR3aa: CASSRQDNSPLHF
CDR3nt: TGTGCCAGCAGCCGACAGGATAATTCACCCCTCCACTTT
v_gene: TRBV12-3/TRBV12-4
len: 13
j_gene: TRBJ1-6
d_gene: .
abundance: .

CDR3aa: CASSPTATNEKLFF
CDR3nt: TGTGCCAGCTCACCGACAGCAACTAATGAAAAACTGTTTTTT
v_gene: TRBV18
len: 14
j_gene: TRBJ1-4
d_gene: .
abundance: .

CDR3aa: CASSFLVAGGRSYEQYF
CDR3nt: TGTGCCAGCAGCTTTTTGGTAGCGGGAGGACGATCCTACGAGCAGTACTTC
v_gene: TRBV7-2
len: 17
j_gene: TRBJ2-7
d_gene: TRBD2
abundance: .

CDR3aa: CASSVSYRAGYTF
CDR3nt: TGTGCCAGCAGTGTGTCCTACAGGGCTGGCTACACCTTC
v_gene: TRBV25-1
len: 13
j_gene: TRBJ1-2
d_gene: .
abundance: .

CDR3aa: CASRTGGNTGELFF
CDR3nt: TGTGCCAGCAGGACAGGGGGAAACACCGGGGAGCTGTTTTTT
v_gene: TRBV2
len: 14
j_gene: TRBJ2-2
d_gene: TRBD1
abundance: .

CDR3aa: CSAKEGGFEGYTF
CDR3nt: TGCAGCGCTAAGGAGGGTGGATTCGAAGGCTACACCTTC
v_gene: TRBV29-1
len: 13
j_gene: TRBJ1-2
d_gene: .
abundance: once

CDR3aa: CASSYIDSNQPQHF
CDR3nt: TGTGCCAGCAGTTATATAGATAGCAATCAGCCCCAGCATTTT
v_gene: TRBV2
len: 14
j_gene: TRBJ1-5
d_gene: .
abundance: .

CDR3aa: CASSQSDMNTEAFF
CDR3nt: TGTGCCAGCAGCCAATCGGACATGAACACTGAAGCTTTCTTT
v_gene: TRBV16
len: 14
j_gene: TRBJ1-1
d_gene: .
abundance: .

CDR3aa: CASSLYRGSGNTIYF
CDR3nt: TGCGCCAGCAGCCTATATAGGGGCTCTGGAAACACCATATATTTT
v_gene: TRBV4-3
len: 15
j_gene: TRBJ1-3
d_gene: .
abundance: once

CDR3aa: CASSLANGNIQYF
CDR3nt: TGTGCCAGCAGCTTAGCCAACGGAAACATTCAGTACTTC
v_gene: TRBV11-1
len: 13
j_gene: TRBJ2-4
d_gene: .
abundance: .

CDR3aa: CASRTGTPNTEAFF
CDR3nt: TGTGCCAGCAGAACCGGGACACCGAACACTGAAGCTTTCTTT
v_gene: TRBV27
len: 14
j_gene: TRBJ1-1
d_gene: .
abundance: .

CDR3aa: CASSTPSIRGRADTQYF
CDR3nt: TGTGCCAGCAGTACTCCCTCTATTCGGGGTAGGGCAGATACGCAGTATTTT
v_gene: TRBV28
len: 17
j_gene: TRBJ2-3
d_gene: .
abundance: .

CDR3aa: CASSIRRTGGFKPQHF
CDR3nt: TGTGCCAGTAGTATTCGTCGGACAGGGGGCTTCAAGCCCCAGCATTTT
v_gene: TRBV19
len: 16
j_gene: TRBJ1-5
d_gene: TRBD1
abundance: .

CDR3aa: CASSFSATGPGNTIYF
CDR3nt: TGTGCCAGCAGTTTTTCGGCGACAGGGCCTGGAAACACCATATATTTT
v_gene: TRBV28
len: 16
j_gene: TRBJ1-3
d_gene: TRBD1
abundance: .